This T cell receptor (beta chain) was profiled in a study of response to subunit inactivated influenza vaccine. Trimming stripped 0 bases from V and 1 base from J, with 7 bases between. The germline V gene encodes CDR1 DFQATT and CDR2 SNEGSKA (reference sequence). This CDR3 contains 15 residues. This clonotype was seen only once. Via MiXCR, TCRdb re-called the RT-PCR reads, giving one row per CDR3 protein. The sample carries some 540,000 distinct CDR3 sequences, 20% to 25% recorded once. The same data also went into a second study, on T cells expressing NK-cell markers. According to that study: 5'RACE template switching with UMIs generated TCR beta cDNA. Underlying the TCR beta repertoires were sorted CD3+CD56+NKG2C+, CD3+CD56+NKG2C- and CD3+CD56-NKG2C+ T cells. Seven of the eight sequenced donors were classified as HCMV-seropositive, and one was classified as seronegative. Dominant NKG2C+ clonotypes in five or six donors made up roughly 1.0-7.0% of CD8+ T cells. The same clonotypes also predominated in the CD3+CD56-NKG2C+ fraction of a handful of donors.

Sequenced material: CD4+ T cells sorted from PBMCs, taken 11 to 12 days after vaccination. The sequence came from a man aged 50-59 years who received an inactivated influenza vaccine. The chain employs TRBV20-1 and TRBJ2-6; D gene unclear. The DNA for the CDR3 is TGCAGTGCTAGAGATCCACTGTCTGGGGCCAACGTCCTGACTTTC. It yields the protein CSARDPLSGANVLTF.